Below, 7 T cell receptor beta chains from the same sample are listed, as sequenced in a study of blood T cell repertoires in COVID-19. Generated by immunoSEQ multiplex PCR, the TCRdb table keeps only in-frame clones and is missing some. The table records some 85,000 clones, 65% to 80% of them present only once. Sequencing was done on a sample of peripheral blood. These receptors were collected from a woman of 80 years or more with active or convalescent COVID-19.

The chain employs TRBV6-2 or TRBV6-3 and TRBJ1-5; D not resolved. There are 16 residues in the CDR3. V lost 4 bases to trimming and J lost 6 bases, with 19 bases between them. CDR1 and CDR2 (germline): MNHEY, SVGEGT. CDR3 nucleotides: TGTGCCAGCAGTTCCGACGATGGCAGGATGGGTCAGCCCCAGCATTTT. Translating it yields CASSSDDGRMGQPQHF.

This clone was observed a few times. The V and J genes are TRBV7-2 and TRBJ2-5; D possibly corresponds to TRBD1 (5 bases). Trimming stripped 4 bases from V and 2 bases from J, with 14 bases between. The CDR3 consists of 15 residues. The germline V gene has CDR1 SGHTA and CDR2 FQGNSA. The CDR3 DNA reads TGTGCCAGCAGCTATTACCCGGACACGCAAGAGACCCAGTACTTC. Its translation is CASSYYPDTQETQYF.

This chain uses TRBV21-1 with TRBJ1-6; the DNA was not used to check the table's D call, TRBD1. TRBV21-1 is labeled a pseudogene. This CDR3 is 19 amino acids long. CDR3 sequence: CASSRYRTGVLRYNSPLHF. The CDR3 coding sequence is TGTGCCAGCAGCAGGTACAGGACAGGGGTCTTGAGGTATAATTCACCCCTCCACTTT.

The chain links TRBV5-6 to TRBJ1-2; 7 nucleotides match TRBD1. This CDR3 spans 14 amino acids. Germline V lookup: CDR1 SGHDT, CDR2 YYEEEE. Losses at the gene ends were 5 bases for V and 2 bases for J; bases not matched to a gene: 6. In DNA form, the CDR3 reads TGTGCCAGCAGACGAGACAGGGCCAACTATGGCTACACCTTC. This translates into CASRRDRANYGYTF.

The chain uses TRBV7-9 and TRBJ2-1, with 7 bases that match TRBD1. CDR1 and CDR2 (germline): SEHNR, FQNEAQ (reference sequence). With V trimmed by 6 bases and J by 10 bases, 6 bases remained unmatched. The CDR3 loop spans 12 amino acids. As DNA, the CDR3 is TGTGCCAGCAGAACAGGGGCCCCCGAGCAGTTCTTC. As protein: CASRTGAPEQFF.

This clone has just a few counts. J is TRBJ2-2 and V is TRBV14; 9 nucleotides align to TRBD2. This CDR3 has 17 amino acids. The V and J ends lost 4 bases and 5 bases, in that order; junction bases with no gene match: 11. CDR1 and CDR2 (germline): SGHDN, FVKESK. DNA of the CDR3: TGTGCCAGCAGCCCGTGGAGTAGCGGGGGACTAACCGGGGAGCTGTTTTTT. Its protein is CASSPWSSGGLTGELFF.

The chain is built from TRBV5-6 and TRBJ1-2, with D hard to call. Germline V CDR1 and CDR2: SGHDT, YYEEEE. This CDR3 is 14 amino acids long. V lost 0 bases, J lost 13 bases, and 19 bases lay in between. The CDR3 DNA follows: TGTGCCAGCAGCTTGGGGCCCAGGCAAAGGTTTTCCACCTTC. This translates into CASSLGPRQRFSTF.